The rows below give T cell receptor beta chains drawn from one sample of a study of blood T cell repertoires in COVID-19. Generated by immunoSEQ multiplex PCR, the TCRdb table keeps only in-frame clones and is missing some. The sample shows 150,000 to 200,000 clones, around nine tenths of them seen only once. Sequenced input: peripheral blood. Receptors were obtained from a young man with active or convalescent COVID-19. The CDR3 runs from the conserved cysteine through the conserved F or W. D genes are given only for firm matches. Where a row states a size, it is once, few, many or the class of an expanded clone; other rows omit it.

abundance	v_gene	d_gene	j_gene	CDR3aa	CDR3nt
-	TRBV6-5	-	TRBJ2-3	CASSSPGGSTDTQYF	TGTGCCAGCAGTTCCCCGGGCGGGAGCACAGATACGCAGTATTTT
-	TRBV18	TRBD1	TRBJ2-3	CATRAPGQGVTDTQYF	TGTGCCACACGGGCACCGGGACAGGGGGTCACAGATACGCAGTATTTT
-	TRBV24-1	TRBD2	TRBJ2-3	CATSDPTSGELDTQYF	TGTGCCACCAGTGATCCGACTAGCGGGGAGCTAGATACGCAGTATTTT
-	TRBV27	TRBD1	TRBJ1-2	CASRGGPYGYTF	TGTGCCAGCAGAGGGGGCCCCTATGGCTACACCTTC
-	TRBV27	TRBD2	TRBJ2-5	CASSLLAGEETQYF	TGTGCCAGCAGTTTACTAGCGGGGGAAGAGACCCAGTACTTC
-	TRBV19	TRBD1	TRBJ1-4	CASATGGADEKLFF	TGTGCCAGTGCTACAGGGGGCGCGGATGAAAAACTGTTTTTT
-	TRBV6-5	-	TRBJ1-5	CASSYTDRNSNQPQHF	TGTGCCAGCAGTTACACAGACAGGAATAGCAATCAGCCCCAGCATTTT
-	TRBV11-2	-	TRBJ1-1	CASSLEPEAFF	TGTGCCAGCAGCTTGGAGCCTGAAGCTTTCTTT
-	TRBV20-1	TRBD1	TRBJ1-2	CSASLQGASGYTF	TGCAGTGCTAGTCTGCAGGGGGCGAGTGGCTACACCTTC
few	TRBV11-2	TRBD1	TRBJ2-3	CASSWTGTDTQYF	TGTGCCAGCAGTTGGACAGGGACGGATACGCAGTATTTT
-	TRBV5-1	TRBD1	TRBJ2-5	CASSLAQGLETQYF	TGCGCCAGCAGCTTGGCACAGGGGTTGGAGACCCAGTACTTC
-	TRBV29-1	TRBD2	TRBJ2-2	CSVTRTSENTGELFF	TGCAGCGTTACAAGGACTAGCGAGAACACCGGGGAGCTGTTTTTT
-	TRBV29-1	-	TRBJ1-1	CSASGYTNTEAFF	TGCAGCGCCTCAGGGTATACGAACACTGAAGCTTTCTTT
-	TRBV5-6	-	TRBJ2-7	CASSPDSWSGEQYF	TGTGCCAGCAGCCCGGACAGTTGGTCGGGGGAGCAGTACTTC
-	TRBV20-1	TRBD2	TRBJ2-3	CSATELTSGTTDTQYF	TGCAGTGCTACTGAACTAACTAGCGGGACTACAGATACGCAGTATTTT
once	TRBV14	-	TRBJ1-6	CASSQEGVYYNSPLHF	TGTGCCAGCAGCCAAGAAGGGGTCTACTATAATTCACCCCTCCACTTT
-	TRBV5-6	-	TRBJ1-1	CASSLPGPSEAFF	TGTGCCAGCAGCTTGCCAGGTCCATCTGAAGCTTTCTTT
-	TRBV24-1	TRBD1	TRBJ2-2	CATSWTGGNTGELFF	TGTGCCACCAGTTGGACAGGGGGCAACACCGGGGAGCTGTTTTTT
-	TRBV5-4	-	TRBJ1-1	CASTQKYRNTEAFF	TGTGCCAGCACGCAGAAATACAGGAACACTGAAGCTTTCTTT
-	TRBV19	TRBD1	TRBJ1-1	CASSIGTESREAFF	TGTGCCAGTAGTATTGGGACAGAGAGTCGAGAAGCTTTCTTT
-	TRBV5-1	TRBD1	TRBJ1-3	CASSPGQGFIGNTIYF	TGCGCCAGCAGCCCCGGACAGGGATTTATAGGAAACACCATATATTTT
-	TRBV27	TRBD2	TRBJ2-7	CASSFLGLAGRGEQYF	TGTGCCAGCAGTTTCCTCGGACTAGCGGGACGGGGGGAGCAGTACTTC
-	TRBV6-2/TRBV6-3	-	TRBJ1-3	CASSYSTGGNTIYF	TGTGCCAGCAGTTACTCGACAGGAGGAAACACCATATATTTT
-	TRBV5-1	TRBD1	TRBJ1-4	CASSGDRGSRGEKLFF	TGCGCCAGCAGCGGGGACAGGGGTTCCAGGGGTGAAAAACTGTTTTTT
-	TRBV3-1/TRBV3-2	-	TRBJ1-1	CASSQDWEAGPGMNTEAFF	TGTGCCAGCAGCCAAGATTGGGAAGCGGGGCCAGGGATGAACACTGAAGCTTTCTTT
-	TRBV27	-	TRBJ2-2	CASSPVVAVYTGELFF	TGTGCCAGCAGCCCCGTCGTGGCAGTCTACACCGGGGAGCTGTTTTTT
-	TRBV21-1	-	TRBJ1-5	CASSKAEGRSNQPQHF	TGTGCCAGCAGCAAAGCGGAGGGAAGGAGCAATCAGCCCCAGCATTTT
-	TRBV30	TRBD1	TRBJ2-1	CAWTAGTGTGEQFF	TGTGCCTGGACCGCCGGGACAGGGACCGGTGAGCAGTTCTTC
-	TRBV6-7	-	TRBJ1-5	CASSLDSSNQPQHF	TGTGCCAGCAGTCTGGACAGTTCCAATCAGCCCCAGCATTTT
-	TRBV3-1/TRBV3-2	-	TRBJ2-4	CASSHEAGINIQYF	TGTGCCAGCAGCCACGAGGCGGGGATAAACATTCAGTACTTC
-	TRBV7-9	TRBD1	TRBJ1-6	CASSLVATGGKSPLHF	TGTGCCAGCAGCTTAGTAGCGACAGGGGGCAAATCACCCCTCCACTTT
-	TRBV15	TRBD1	TRBJ2-7	CATSRDLPPGGYEQYF	TGTGCTACCAGCAGAGATCTCCCGCCAGGGGGCTACGAGCAGTACTTC
-	TRBV6-5	-	TRBJ1-1	CASSYSMGAKRAFF	TGTGCCAGCAGTTACTCGATGGGGGCCAAACGAGCTTTCTTT
-	TRBV19	-	TRBJ1-5	CASSITQGNQPQHF	TGTGCCAGTAGTATAACTCAGGGAAATCAGCCCCAGCATTTT
-	TRBV9	TRBD2	TRBJ2-5	CASSARTSGRASQETQYF	TGTGCCAGCAGCGCGAGGACTAGCGGGAGGGCAAGCCAAGAGACCCAGTACTTC
-	TRBV2	-	TRBJ1-1	CASRTWGDLKTEAFF	TGTGCCAGCAGGACCTGGGGAGATTTGAAGACTGAAGCTTTCTTT
-	TRBV19	TRBD1	TRBJ1-5	CASSPRRQGGNQPQHF	TGTGCCAGTAGTCCCCGACGACAGGGAGGAAATCAGCCCCAGCATTTT
-	TRBV10-3	-	TRBJ1-1	CAISERGKEAFF	TGTGCCATCAGTGAGCGGGGAAAGGAAGCTTTCTTT
few	TRBV3-1/TRBV3-2	-	TRBJ2-1	CASSQDNYNEQFF	TGTGCCAGCAGCCAAGACAACTACAATGAGCAGTTCTTC
-	TRBV11-3	-	TRBJ2-3	CASSNPVVEPTDTQYF	TGTGCCAGCAGCAACCCCGTGGTGGAGCCCACAGATACGCAGTATTTT
once	TRBV2	TRBD2	TRBJ2-5	CASSFSGGDFIWETQYF	TGTGCCAGCAGTTTTAGCGGGGGGGATTTTATTTGGGAGACCCAGTACTTC
-	TRBV13	TRBD2	TRBJ2-1	CASSSPRGARNEQFF	TGTGCCAGCAGCTCCCCGCGGGGGGCGCGGAATGAGCAGTTCTTC
-	TRBV3-1/TRBV3-2	-	TRBJ1-1	CASSQESLRNTEAFF	TGTGCCAGCAGCCAAGAGAGTTTACGGAACACTGAAGCTTTCTTT
-	TRBV18	-	TRBJ1-1	CASSQYRVSQGTEAFF	TGTGCCAGCTCTCAATACAGGGTAAGCCAGGGCACTGAAGCTTTCTTT
-	TRBV2	-	TRBJ1-2	CASSEQGWGYTF	TGTGCCAGCAGTGAACAGGGGTGGGGCTACACCTTC
-	TRBV5-1	-	TRBJ1-1	CASRLGQVNTEAFF	TGCGCCAGCAGGCTTGGTCAGGTTAACACTGAAGCTTTCTTT
few	TRBV6-5	-	TRBJ2-6	CASTKQDAGANVLTF	TGTGCCAGCACTAAGCAGGATGCTGGGGCCAACGTCCTGACTTTC
-	TRBV21-1	-	TRBJ1-1	CASSATLYRGKIVGAEAFF	TGTGCCAGCAGCGCGACCCTATACAGGGGGAAGATCGTTGGAGCTGAAGCTTTCTTT
-	TRBV7-2	-	TRBJ2-2	CASSLLGLLNTGELFF	TGTGCCAGCAGCTTGCTGGGCCTATTGAACACCGGGGAGCTGTTTTTT
-	TRBV4-1	-	TRBJ1-5	CASSQRVGGDQPQHF	TGCGCCAGCAGCCAAAGAGTTGGAGGGGATCAGCCCCAGCATTTT
-	TRBV7-2	-	TRBJ1-1	CATTHKDSDTEAFF	TGTGCCACCACCCACAAGGACAGCGACACTGAAGCTTTCTTT
-	TRBV3-1/TRBV3-2	TRBD1	TRBJ1-2	CASSSRTGNNYGYTF	TGTGCCAGCAGCTCTCGGACAGGAAATAACTATGGCTACACCTTC
-	TRBV7-8	-	TRBJ1-1	CASSLALGEARLNTEAFF	TGTGCCAGCAGCTTAGCGCTGGGGGAGGCTAGATTGAACACTGAAGCTTTCTTT
-	TRBV29-1	-	TRBJ1-1	CSVYYTEAFF	TGCAGCGTCTATTACACTGAAGCTTTCTTT
-	TRBV10-3	-	TRBJ2-7	CAISDPGHIASYEQYF	TGTGCCATCAGTGACCCGGGACATATCGCCTCCTACGAGCAGTACTTC